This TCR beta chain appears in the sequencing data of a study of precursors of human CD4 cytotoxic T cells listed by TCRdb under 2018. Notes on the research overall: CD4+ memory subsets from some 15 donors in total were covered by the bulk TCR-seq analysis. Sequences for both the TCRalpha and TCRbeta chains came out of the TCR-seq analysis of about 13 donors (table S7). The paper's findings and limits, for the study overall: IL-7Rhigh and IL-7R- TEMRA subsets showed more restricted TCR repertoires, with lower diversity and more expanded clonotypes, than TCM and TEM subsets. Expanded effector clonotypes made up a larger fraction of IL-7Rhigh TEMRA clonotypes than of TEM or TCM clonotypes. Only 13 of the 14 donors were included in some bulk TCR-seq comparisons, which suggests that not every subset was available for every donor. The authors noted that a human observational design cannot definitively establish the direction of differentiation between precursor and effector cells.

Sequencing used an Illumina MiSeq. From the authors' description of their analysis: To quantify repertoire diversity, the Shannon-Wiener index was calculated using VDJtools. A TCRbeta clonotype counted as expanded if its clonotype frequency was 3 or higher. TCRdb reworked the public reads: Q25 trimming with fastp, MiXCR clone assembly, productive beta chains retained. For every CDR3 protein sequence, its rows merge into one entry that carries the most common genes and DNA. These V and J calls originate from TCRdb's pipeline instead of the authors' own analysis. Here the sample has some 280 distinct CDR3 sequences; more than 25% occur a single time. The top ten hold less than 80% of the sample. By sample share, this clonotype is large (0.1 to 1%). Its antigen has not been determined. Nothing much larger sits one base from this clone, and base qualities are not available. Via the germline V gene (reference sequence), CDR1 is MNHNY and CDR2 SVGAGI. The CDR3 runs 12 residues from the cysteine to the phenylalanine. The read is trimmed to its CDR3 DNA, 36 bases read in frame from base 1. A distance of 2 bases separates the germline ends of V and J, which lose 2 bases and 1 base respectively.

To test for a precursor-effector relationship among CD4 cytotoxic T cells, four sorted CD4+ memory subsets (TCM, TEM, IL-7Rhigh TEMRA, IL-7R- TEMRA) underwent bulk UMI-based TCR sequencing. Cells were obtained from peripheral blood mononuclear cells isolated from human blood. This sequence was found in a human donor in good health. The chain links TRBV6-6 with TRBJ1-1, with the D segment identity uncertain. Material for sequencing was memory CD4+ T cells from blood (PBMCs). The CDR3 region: CASSYQNTEAFF. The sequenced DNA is TGTGCCAGCAGTTACCAGAACACTGAAGCTTTCTTT.